This TCR beta chain was found in a study of PD-1 blockade in classical Hodgkin lymphoma (dated by TCRdb to about 2020). For the wider study: Nivolumab dosing was 3 mg/kg intravenously every 2 weeks, continuing until either disease progression or unacceptable toxicity. The study used CyTOF and TCR beta sequencing to define a peripheral blood immune signature of response to PD-1 blockade in classical Hodgkin lymphoma.

To note about this clone: Its antigen has not been determined. Nothing much larger sits one base from this clone, and base qualities are not available.

The Qiagen DNeasy kit was used to extract genomic DNA both from unsorted PBMCs and from the negatively selected CD4+ and CD8+ fractions. TCR beta CDR3 regions were amplified by immunoSEQ multiplex PCR using primers annealing to V and J segments. A synthetic immune receptor repertoire was used to minimize amplification bias, and any residual bias was removed computationally once sequencing was done. In the paper's pipeline: Repertoire diversity was quantified as the Shannon entropy index using custom Python scripts. The unsorted, CD4+ and CD8+ repertoires were each analyzed separately, with the exception of combined analyses, where CD4+ and CD8+ sequences were merged in silico. Clonal expansion was defined as a frequency increase of at least 2-fold after treatment compared with C1D1, and clones undetected at baseline were assigned a pseudocount of 0.5. Singleton clones were defined as clones with 0 or 1 copy at C1D1, and non-singleton clones were defined as clones with 2 or more copies. By matching protein sequences in sorted samples from the same patient, clones expanded in unsorted samples were annotated as CD4+, CD8+ or unknown. Diversity changes from C1D1 to C4D1 were tested in paired samples using Wilcoxon tests. TCRdb took over this immuneACCESS table, retaining in-frame rearrangements with V and J assigned. Such tables are incomplete; in checked studies, under half of the missing clones stem from an unresolved V gene, and the remainder is unexplained. V, J and clone size are those of that table, while D and trimming were read from the DNA. The sample contains fewer than 30,000 clones, just under 80% of them found a single time. Under 45% of the sample lies in the top ten.

The label giving this sample's time point can be read as: cycle 2 day 1 (C2D1) of nivolumab. All trial patients had relapsed after autologous stem cell transplantation, with cohorts A, B and C differing in prior brentuximab vedotin exposure. The trial cohort comprised some 60 patients with relapsed/refractory classical Hodgkin lymphoma whose best overall responses were complete response, partial response or progressive disease. In the multi-cohort phase II CheckMate 205 trial, trial patients received single-agent nivolumab. Best overall response was determined by an independent review committee according to the 2007 International Working Group response criteria. Trial PBMCs were collected immediately before nivolumab initiation (C1D1) and during therapy at cycle 2 day 1 and cycle 4 day 1. Peripheral blood was collected in 8 mL Vacutainer Cell Preparation Tubes, from which PBMCs were isolated by centrifugation and then cryopreserved.

Based on the germline V gene, the CDR1 and CDR2 sequences are LGHNT and FRNRAP. The CDR3 sequence holds 19 residues, the cysteine and phenylalanine included. Only the CDR3 region is kept as DNA, spanning 57 bases read in frame from base 1. The V and J ends are trimmed by 0 bases and 5 bases, leaving 23 bases between them. The paper as a whole reports these results and caveats: Newly diagnosed patients were reported to have lower baseline TCR diversity than healthy donors, and relapsed/refractory patients were reported to have lower baseline TCR diversity still. Among trial patients, those achieving complete response had baseline diversity similar to that of newly diagnosed patients, while diversity was significantly lower in partial responders and progressors. Patients starting nivolumab less than 1 year after ASCT had lower diversity and were excluded from later analyses to avoid confounding by immune reconstitution. CD4+ but not CD8+ TCR diversity rose significantly by C4D1 (p=0.0027 vs p=0.16), most apparent in complete responders (p=0.02). The study was limited to a single clinical trial cohort, and causes of repertoire differences, possibly disease activity or prior therapy, remained undefined.

This receptor chain uses TRBV12-5 and TRBJ2-1; the D segment could be TRBD2, given 6 matching bases. The TCR originated in a human donor with classical Hodgkin lymphoma. The specimen was peripheral blood mononuclear cells (PBMCs), collected before the second cycle of nivolumab. The sequenced DNA: TGTGCTAGTGGTTTGGTACAGGTTGGTCCAAGCGGGTTGGACAATGAGCAGTTCTTC. It codes for CASGLVQVGPSGLDNEQFF.